The 22 T cell receptor beta chains presented below share a single source sample, sequenced in a study of T cells in Graves' hyperthyroidism and ophthalmopathy (dated by TCRdb to the late 2010s). The method behind the library was multiplex PCR. TCRdb shows the sequencer as Illumina HiSeq 2000. The TCR beta CDR3 regions were amplified from the RNA transcripts. The first round of RT-PCR for the TCR CDR3 was performed with the HTBI primer set and the Qiagen OneStep RT-PCR kit. Clones were called with MiXCR by TCRdb after fastp trimmed the public reads at Q25, and only in-frame beta chains were retained. Each entry is one CDR3 protein sequence, shown with its most common DNA and genes. Present in this sample are roughly 700,000 distinct CDR3 sequences, roughly 15% of which were seen just once. The ten largest clones capture approximately 10% of the sample. Specimen: blood. Receptors were obtained from a woman under 30 with Graves' hyperthyroidism.

This clonotype was found many times. The rearrangement links TRBV11-2 to TRBJ2-1; 7 bases line up with TRBD2. V lost 5 bases, J lost 0 bases, and 4 bases stayed unmatched. This CDR3 has 15 residues. CDR1 and CDR2 from the germline V gene are SGHAT and FQNNGV. The CDR3 region is CASSTIAGSYNEQFF. The CDR3, as DNA: TGTGCCAGCAGCACAATAGCGGGCTCCTACAATGAGCAGTTCTTC.

This clonotype was counted ten times or more. The chain links TRBV28 to TRBJ2-7; 13 bases line up with TRBD2. V shed 3 bases and J 4 bases; nucleotides not matched to a gene: 12. CDR1 is MDHEN and CDR2 is SYDVKM in the germline V gene. This CDR3 spans 18 amino acids. CDR3 region: CASSFRLAGGPGGYEQYF. The CDR3 nucleotides are TGTGCCAGCAGTTTCAGACTAGCGGGAGGCCCAGGGGGGTACGAGCAGTACTTC.

This clonotype was detected ten times or more. The rearrangement uses TRBV28 and TRBJ2-3; TRBD2 matches 8 bases. V lost 2 bases and J lost 4; bases outside the gene matches: 2. Germline V gives CDR1 MDHEN, CDR2 SYDVKM. The CDR3 covers 14 residues. The CDR3 reads CASSLPGGADTQYF. The DNA of the CDR3 is TGTGCCAGCAGTTTACCGGGAGGGGCAGATACGCAGTATTTT.

This clonotype came up many times. The V and J genes are TRBV28 and TRBJ1-5; no clear D gene. The germline gives CDR1 MDHEN, CDR2 SYDVKM. This CDR3 comprises 11 residues. The V end was cut by 5 bases, the J end by 4 bases, with 3 bases between. CDR3 in DNA: TGTGCCAGCAGTGATAATCAGCCCCAGCATTTT. Amino acids: CASSDNQPQHF.

The sample holds one count of this clonotype. The chain combines TRBV4-1 with TRBJ2-7; 7 positions match TRBD1. Trimming at V came to 2 bases and at J to 5 bases, leaving 9 bases not matched to a gene. The CDR3 extends over 15 amino acids. Germline CDR1 reads MGHRA; CDR2 reads YSYEKL. The CDR3 reads CASSQTDRVNNEQYF. CDR3 nucleotides: TGCGCCAGCAGCCAAACCGACAGGGTGAATAACGAGCAGTACTTC.

For this clonotype: A read error may be the cause here, since a much bigger clone is one base away. This chain links TRBV13 with TRBJ2-7; 13 nucleotides agree with TRBD2. CDR1 and CDR2 (germline): PRHDT, FYEKMQ (reference sequence). The CDR3 spans 15 residues. The CDR3 DNA follows: TGTACCAGCAGCTCGACTAGCGGGAGGACCCACGAGCAGTACTTC. It translates to CTSSSTSGRTHEQYF.

This clonotype came up a few times. The rearrangement uses TRBV28 and TRBJ2-1, with 9 nucleotides matching TRBD2. CDR1 and CDR2 (germline): MDHEN, SYDVKM. The trim removed 5 bases at V and 7 bases at J, leaving 12 bases unmatched. The length of the CDR3 is 16 residues. The CDR3, as DNA: TGTGCCAGCAGTCGTACCGGGGCTAGCGGGAAGAATGAGCAGTTCTTC. Its protein is CASSRTGASGKNEQFF. Full variable domain (rest looked up from reference TRBV28 and TRBJ2-1): DVKVTQSSRYLVKRTGEKVFLECVQDMDHENMFWYRQDPGLGLRLIYFSYDVKMKEKGDIPEGYSVSREKKERFSLILESASTNQTSMYLCASSRTGASGKNEQFFGPGTRLTVL.

This clonotype has at least ten counts. CDR3 bases: TGTGCCAGCTCACCACGACGGACTAGCGGCACAGATACGCAGTATTTT. Translated: CASSPRRTSGTDTQYF. The chain couples TRBV18 to TRBJ2-3; 9 bases line up with TRBD2. This CDR3 comprises 16 residues. V dropped 1 base and J dropped 1; count of bases not matched to a gene: 3. Germline lookup yields CDR1 KGHSH and CDR2 LQKENI.

This clonotype was seen at least ten times. This chain links TRBV30 with TRBJ1-1; D is undetermined. Germline-derived CDR1 and CDR2 are GTSNPN and SVGIG (reference sequence). The V end lost 3 bases, the J end lost 8 bases, and 19 bases lay between the germline ends. CDR3 length: 14 residues. The CDR3 sequence is CAWRPEIRGGEAFF. CDR3 sequence (DNA): TGTGCCTGGAGGCCGGAAATCCGGGGTGGAGAAGCTTTCTTT.

The chain combines TRBV3-1 with TRBJ2-2, with TRBD2 as a possible D gene (6 bases). The CDR3 has 15 residues. V lost 4 bases, J lost 6 bases, and 15 bases lay in between. Germline loops: CDR1 LGHDT, CDR2 YNNKEL (reference sequence). The DNA for the CDR3 is TGTGCCAGCAGCCCCGGCCCGGGAGACCCCGGGGAGCTGTTTTTT. Protein product: CASSPGPGDPGELFF. The full variable domain, its missing parts supplied by reference TRBV3-1 and TRBJ2-2, is DTAVSQTPKYLVTQMGNDKSIKCEQNLGHDTMYWYKQDSKKFLKIMFSYNNKELIINETVPNRFSPKSPDKAHLNLHINSLELGDSAVYFCASSPGPGDPGELFFGEGSRLTVL.

This clonotype was detected ten times or more. The J gene is TRBJ2-3, the V gene TRBV12-3 or TRBV12-4; D might be TRBD2 (7 bases). Trimming removed 5 bases at V and 2 bases at J, with 14 bases between. The CDR3 loop spans 15 amino acids. As DNA, the CDR3 is TGTGCCAGCAGTCCGGGGGGCGAGTCCACAGATACGCAGTATTTT. Its protein is CASSPGGESTDTQYF.

This clonotype has a count of ten or more. The chain combines TRBV13 with TRBJ2-5, with unresolved D. The germline gives CDR1 PRHDT, CDR2 FYEKMQ (reference sequence). The CDR3 is 13 residues long. Trimming took off 1 base at V and 4 bases at J, with 7 bases between the two ends. CDR3 sequence (DNA): TGTGCCAGCAGCTTAGAATCTCGAGAGACCCAGTACTTC. It is translated as CASSLESRETQYF.

A remark on this clonotype: This could be a read error, since a much larger clone is one nucleotide away. No conserved phenylalanine or tryptophan ends this CDR3, so it is likely a read error. V is TRBV20-1 and J is TRBJ1-5; the D gene is possibly TRBD1 (5 bases). Germline V lookup: CDR1 DFQATT, CDR2 SNEGSKA (reference sequence). Trimming took off 3 bases at V and 2 bases at J, with 8 bases between the two ends. The CDR3 totals 13 residues. The CDR3 DNA follows: TGCAGTGCTAGGTTAGGGGGCAATCAGCCCCAGCATTTA. It encodes CSARLGGNQPQHL.

The chain recombines TRBV6-5 with TRBJ2-1; TRBD2 aligns across 14 bases. V was clipped by 2 bases and J by 8 bases; unmatched bases: 11. In germline, CDR1 is MNHEY, CDR2 SVGAGI. This CDR3 region has 18 residues. The DNA for the CDR3 is TGTGCCAGCAGTTACCTCGGGGGACTAGCGGGAGTAATGGATGAGCAGTTCTTC. Translated, it gives CASSYLGGLAGVMDEQFF.

This chain joins TRBV3-1 and TRBJ2-7, with D uncertain. Germline CDR1 LGHDT, CDR2 YNNKEL (reference sequence). The CDR3 has 12 amino acids. V was pared by 0 bases and J by 6 bases, with 6 bases between. CDR3 amino acids: CASSQDNSEQYF. CDR3 bases: TGTGCCAGCAGCCAAGATAACTCCGAGCAGTACTTC.

The chain recombines TRBV27 with TRBJ2-7; 9 bases match TRBD1. CDR1 and CDR2 from the germline V gene are MNHEY and SMNVEV (reference sequence). The CDR3 extends over 15 amino acids. The V segment lost 4 bases and the J segment 6 bases; nucleotides outside the gene matches: 10. CDR3 in amino acids: CASSSAGTGFPEQYF. The CDR3 DNA follows: TGTGCCAGCAGTTCAGCCGGGACAGGGTTCCCCGAGCAGTACTTC.

This clonotype was recorded at least ten times. This chain uses TRBV7-2 with TRBJ1-1; D gene uncertain. Germline lookup yields CDR1 SGHTA and CDR2 FQGNSA. This CDR3 has 14 amino acids. V dropped 2 bases and J dropped 1 base, with 8 bases sitting between them. The CDR3 loop reads CASSLMRRNTEAFF. The CDR3 DNA follows: TGTGCCAGCAGCTTAATGCGGAGGAACACTGAAGCTTTCTTT.

The chain is built from TRBV6-1 and TRBJ2-5; 11 nucleotides match TRBD2. Germline trimming cut 3 bases from V and 5 bases from J; bases unmatched to any gene: 5. This CDR3 region has 15 residues. Germline V gives CDR1 MNHNS, CDR2 SASEGT. The CDR3 sequence: CASSESLAGAETQYF. In DNA form, the CDR3 reads TGTGCCAGCAGTGAGTCACTAGCGGGAGCTGAGACCCAGTACTTC.

This clonotype has ten or more counts. The chain is built from TRBV7-9 and TRBJ2-7, with 9 bases identical to TRBD1. Germline V gives CDR1 SEHNR, CDR2 FQNEAQ (reference sequence). Trimming cost V 1 base and J 5 bases; bases outside gene matches: 6. The CDR3 totals 15 residues. CDR3 bases: TGTGCCAGCAGCTTAGTGGGGGACAGGGCCAACGAGCAGTACTTC. It is translated as CASSLVGDRANEQYF. Drawing the rest from reference TRBV7-9 and TRBJ2-7, the complete variable domain is DTGVSQNPRHKITKRGQNVTFRCDPISEHNRLYWYRQTLGQGPEFLTYFQNEAQLEKSRLLSDRFSAERPKGSFSTLEIQRTEQGDSAMYLCASSLVGDRANEQYFGPGTRLTVT.

This clonotype was picked up a small number of times. This chain uses TRBV30 with TRBJ1-2; the D gene is possibly TRBD1 (6 bases). The V gene lost 4 bases and the J gene lost 8 bases, with 23 bases spanning the gap. In germline, CDR1 is GTSNPN, CDR2 SVGIG (reference sequence). The length of the CDR3 is 15 residues. The CDR3 sequence: CAWTPGGYRVLGYTF. CDR3 nucleotides: TGTGCCTGGACCCCGGGGGGATACAGGGTGCTGGGCTACACCTTC.

The V call is TRBV7-9, the J call TRBJ2-3; TRBD1 aligns across 9 bases. The junction had 14 bases not matched to a gene; V was cut back by 5 bases and J by 2 bases. The CDR3 is 18 amino acids. The germline CDR1 and CDR2 sequences are SEHNR and FQNEAQ (reference sequence). The CDR3 protein is CASSTLGQGGVHTDTQYF. The CDR3 DNA sequence: TGTGCCAGCAGCACCTTGGGACAGGGAGGGGTCCACACAGATACGCAGTATTTT. Filled out from reference TRBV7-9 and TRBJ2-3, the complete variable domain reads DTGVSQNPRHKITKRGQNVTFRCDPISEHNRLYWYRQTLGQGPEFLTYFQNEAQLEKSRLLSDRFSAERPKGSFSTLEIQRTEQGDSAMYLCASSTLGQGGVHTDTQYFGPGTRLTVL.

This clonotype has a count of ten or more. The chain joins TRBV10-3 to TRBJ2-1; TRBD2 aligns across 9 bases. V dropped 6 bases and J dropped 9; count of bases not matched to a gene: 6. The CDR3 extends over 13 amino acids. The germline V gene encodes CDR1 ENHRY and CDR2 SYGVKD. CDR3 sequence: CAIRAGGPTEQFF. The CDR3 nucleotides read TGTGCCATCAGGGCGGGAGGGCCAACTGAGCAGTTCTTC.